This T cell receptor (beta chain) was identified in a study of control samples from healthy donors and cancer patients. Profiling relied on immunoSEQ multiplex PCR, and the TCRdb table lists in-frame clones only, not all of them. The data contain about 26,000 clones, approximately 78% of them singletons. This clone is a singleton in its sample. Looked up from germline, CDR1 is KGHSH and CDR2 is LQKENI. The CDR3 runs 15 residues. Trimming removed 1 base from V and 0 bases from J, with 9 bases in between. The V and J genes are TRBV18 and TRBJ1-1; tentatively, D is TRBD1 (5 bases). The clonotype was recovered from a man aged 55-75 years with colorectal cancer. The sequencing input was PBMCs. In nucleotides, the CDR3 is TGTGCCAGCTCACCACTCGGGGCCTTGAACACTGAAGCTTTCTTT. Protein product: CASSPLGALNTEAFF.